Listed below are T cell receptor beta chains from one sample, sequenced in a study of HIV-infected patients and healthy controls. TCRdb itself ran the 5' RACE reads through MiXCR, one entry per CDR3 protein. The sample carries fewer than 11,000 distinct CDR3 sequences, about 5.2% recorded once. Specimen: blood, collected before antiretroviral therapy. Receptors originate from an adult with HIV infection. Each CDR3 is given with its conserved first and last residue. Each record gives: J gene, V gene, D gene, clone size, CDR3 DNA, CDR3 protein. The D gene is left open where the match is weak. The size field is filled for only some rows; it gives once, few, many or a size class.

>TRBJ2-7|TRBV19|TRBD1|many
TGTGCCAGTAGTAATGACAGGGGGAGTAACGAGCAGTACTTC
CASSNDRGSNEQYF
>TRBJ1-1|TRBV27|NA|NA
TGTGCCAGCAGCTTATCGTTGACAGGCGCGGCTTTCTTT
CASSLSLTGAAFF
>TRBJ1-4|TRBV6-6|NA|many
TGTGCCAGCAGGGGTACGCGGGACTCCTGGGGGACTAATGAAAAACTGTTTTTT
CASRGTRDSWGTNEKLFF
>TRBJ2-2|TRBV12-3/TRBV12-4|NA|many
TGTGCCAGCAGCCCCGGACTAGGGGAGCTGTTTTTT
CASSPGLGELFF
>TRBJ1-2|TRBV29-1|NA|many
TGCAGCGTTGAAGACGCCGACCCGGGCAGTAACTATGGCTACACCTTC
CSVEDADPGSNYGYTF
>TRBJ2-3|TRBV12-5|NA|many
TGTGCTAGTGGTTTGGGTGGTAGAGGACCTAGCACAGATACGCAGTATTTT
CASGLGGRGPSTDTQYF
>TRBJ2-3|TRBV5-1|TRBD1|many
TGCGCCAGCAGCGCCGGGACAGGAGCAAGCACAGATACGCAGTATTTT
CASSAGTGASTDTQYF
>TRBJ2-3|TRBV5-1|NA|many
TGCGCCAGCAGCTCGCACCCGGGGGAGGCAGATACGCAGTATTTT
CASSSHPGEADTQYF
>TRBJ1-1|TRBV5-8|NA|many
TGTGCCAGCAGCTTGGGTAACAGCGTGAACACTGAAGCTTTCTTT
CASSLGNSVNTEAFF
>TRBJ2-3|TRBV28|TRBD2|many
TGTGCCAGCAGTAACCCTGCTAGCGGGACCGCTCCGGATACGCAGTATTTT
CASSNPASGTAPDTQYF
>TRBJ1-2|TRBV18|NA|many
TGTGCCAGCTCACCACCGGATACTAACTATGGCTACACCTTC
CASSPPDTNYGYTF
>TRBJ2-2|TRBV15|NA|many
TGTGCCACCAGCAGAGGGAAGCCACCCGGGGAGCTGTTTTTT
CATSRGKPPGELFF
>TRBJ2-2|TRBV3-1|NA|few
TGTGCCAGCAGCCAATTCCTCTCCGGGGAGCTGTTTTTT
CASSQFLSGELFF
>TRBJ2-1|TRBV6-6|NA|many
TGTGCCTCGGAGAGTGGCTGGGTCGATGAGCAGTTCTTC
CASESGWVDEQFF
>TRBJ1-5|TRBV4-1|NA|medium-sized
TGCGCCAGCAGCCAAGATATGTATCAGCCCCAGCATTTT
CASSQDMYQPQHF
>TRBJ2-7|TRBV20-1|NA|many
TGCAGTGCTGTGGGGGGAACCGTAGCCTCCTACGAGCAGTACTTC
CSAVGGTVASYEQYF
>TRBJ2-2|TRBV4-2|NA|many
TGTGCCAGCAGCCCTGTCCGGGACTCTCGGAACACCGGGGAGCTGTTTTTT
CASSPVRDSRNTGELFF
>TRBJ1-1|TRBV28|NA|many
TGTGCCAGCAGTTTAACTGAAATGAACACTGAAGCTTTCTTT
CASSLTEMNTEAFF
>TRBJ2-5|TRBV6-5|NA|many
TGTGCCAGCAGGCCCGATTCCGGCCAAGAGACCCAGTACTTC
CASRPDSGQETQYF
>TRBJ1-1|TRBV15|NA|many
TGTGCCACCCTAGAGAGGGAAAACACTGAAGCTTTCTTT
CATLERENTEAFF
>TRBJ2-7|TRBV2|TRBD2|many
TGTGCCAGCAGAGACGAGGGAGGGTCTTGGGAGCAGTACTTC
CASRDEGGSWEQYF
>TRBJ2-7|TRBV7-9|NA|medium-sized
TGTGCCAGCAGCGGCCATGAGGGCTACGAGCAGTACTTC
CASSGHEGYEQYF
>TRBJ2-7|TRBV4-2|TRBD2|many
TGTGCCAGCAGCCAACTTCTAGCGGGAGTCTCCTACGAGCAGTACTTC
CASSQLLAGVSYEQYF
>TRBJ1-1|TRBV6-5|NA|many
TGTGCCAGCAGTTTCTTCCGCGGGACTGCAGAGATGAACACTGAAGCTTTCTTT
CASSFFRGTAEMNTEAFF
>TRBJ1-2|TRBV19|NA|many
TGTGCCAGTAGGCCATCCATTGGGCCCCTCTATGGCTACACCTTC
CASRPSIGPLYGYTF
>TRBJ2-7|TRBV20-1|NA|many
TGCAGTGCTACTCCTCGGGACGGGGCCTTTTACGAGCAGTACTTC
CSATPRDGAFYEQYF
>TRBJ2-7|TRBV29-1|NA|many
TGCAGCGTGGCAGGGGACTACGAGCAGTACTTC
CSVAGDYEQYF
>TRBJ1-2|TRBV20-1|NA|many
TGCAGTCCCACAGAGGTACGGACCAACTATGGCTACACCTTC
CSPTEVRTNYGYTF
>TRBJ2-3|TRBV20-1|NA|medium-sized
TGCAGTGCTCGACGGGCGGGGGCGGAAGATACGCAGTATTTT
CSARRAGAEDTQYF
>TRBJ1-4|TRBV5-1|NA|many
TGCGCCAGCAGCTTGGGTGCCGGATTTCAGGAAAAACTGTTTTTT
CASSLGAGFQEKLFF
>TRBJ2-2|TRBV5-1|NA|few
TGCGCCAGCCGAGACGCCGGGGAGCTGTTTTTT
CASRDAGELFF
>TRBJ2-3|TRBV6-1|TRBD1|many
TGTGCCAGCGGGACAGGGGGTTTCATTAGCACAGATACGCAGTATTTT
CASGTGGFISTDTQYF
>TRBJ2-7|TRBV7-8|NA|medium-sized
TGTGCCAGCAGCTTGGCCGTTGGAGGGGTATCCGAGCAGTACTTC
CASSLAVGGVSEQYF
>TRBJ2-3|TRBV29-1|NA|many
TGCAGCGTAGTCGTGACGGGCGGGATTAGCACAGATACGCAGTATTTT
CSVVVTGGISTDTQYF
>TRBJ2-3|TRBV5-8|TRBD1|many
TGTGCCAGCAGCCCTTGGACAGGTTCCACAGATACGCAGTATTTT
CASSPWTGSTDTQYF
>TRBJ2-1|TRBV5-6|NA|medium-sized
TGTGCCAGCAGCCCCGACAAGAATGAGCAGTTCTTC
CASSPDKNEQFF
>TRBJ2-6|TRBV5-1|NA|few
TGCGCCAGCAGCTCCCCCACCGGGACGGCCAGCGTCCTGACTTTC
CASSSPTGTASVLTF
>TRBJ1-1|TRBV7-9|TRBD1|many
TGTGCCAGCAGCCGAGCAGGGGGAACTGAAGCTTTCTTT
CASSRAGGTEAFF
>TRBJ1-6|TRBV4-1|NA|many
TGCGCCAGCAGCCAACTACAGGGCCCAAATAATTCACCCCTCCACTTT
CASSQLQGPNNSPLHF
>TRBJ2-4|TRBV7-9|TRBD1|many
TGTGCCAGCTCCCGGACAGGCCTAGCCAAAAACATTCAGTACTTC
CASSRTGLAKNIQYF
>TRBJ2-5|TRBV7-9|NA|many
TGTGCCAGCAGCTATGGAGGGTACCAAGAGACCCAGTACTTC
CASSYGGYQETQYF
>TRBJ2-1|TRBV11-2|NA|many
TGTGCCAGCAGCTTAAGATCCGCATCACTAAACGTCAATGAGCAGTTCTTC
CASSLRSASLNVNEQFF
>TRBJ1-4|TRBV28|NA|many
TGTGCCAGCAGTTTTGGAGGGTTGAATGAAAAACTGTTTTTT
CASSFGGLNEKLFF
>TRBJ2-3|TRBV7-2|NA|many
TGTGCCAGCAGCCTGGGCTGGGAGGCAGAGTCGCAGTATTTT
CASSLGWEAESQYF
>TRBJ2-1|TRBV7-9|NA|many
TGTGCCAGCAGATTAGGGGCATATCAGGGGTCGGAGGACAATGAGCAGTTCTTC
CASRLGAYQGSEDNEQFF
>TRBJ2-7|TRBV28|TRBD2|many
TGTGCCAGCAGCTCTAGCGGCACCTACGAGCAGTACTTC
CASSSSGTYEQYF
>TRBJ2-1|TRBV24-1|TRBD2|NA
TGTGCCACCAGACCTAGCGGGGGCAATGAGCATTTCTTC
CATRPSGGNEHFF
>TRBJ2-1|TRBV7-8|TRBD2|many
TGTGCCAGCAGCTTTCTAGCGGGACGTGACAATGAGCAGTTCTTC
CASSFLAGRDNEQFF
>TRBJ1-5|TRBV19|NA|medium-sized
TGTGCCAGTAGCGCGACAGCTTGGAGCAATCAGCCCCAGCATTTT
CASSATAWSNQPQHF
>TRBJ2-3|TRBV11-2|NA|few
TGTGCCAGCAGCCCCCGGACTACCCGAGATACGCAGTATTTT
CASSPRTTRDTQYF
>TRBJ2-5|TRBV29-1|NA|many
TGCAGCGCCCTCGGTATTCAGACCCAGTACTTC
CSALGIQTQYF
>TRBJ1-2|TRBV4-1|NA|NA
TGCGCCAGCAGCCAAGAGGTCAGGGGAGCTAACTATGGCTACACCTTC
CASSQEVRGANYGYTF
>TRBJ2-7|TRBV5-1|NA|many
TGCGCCAGCAGCTTGGGGACTCTCAACGAGCAGTACTTC
CASSLGTLNEQYF
>TRBJ1-6|TRBV11-2|TRBD1|many
TGTGCCAGCGTTCAAGGGGGCAACAATAATTCACCCCTCCACTTT
CASVQGGNNNSPLHF
>TRBJ2-7|TRBV29-1|NA|many
TGCAGCGTCGTGACAGACCGGGACCTCAAGCTTCAGTACTTC
CSVVTDRDLKLQYF
>TRBJ2-3|TRBV7-6|NA|many
TGTGCCAGCAGCTTAGGCATCGAGAGGGCAGATACGCAGTATTTT
CASSLGIERADTQYF
>TRBJ2-5|TRBV20-1|TRBD2|many
TGCAGTGCTAGAGGCGGGAGCCTCCCTCAAGAGACCCAGTACTTC
CSARGGSLPQETQYF
>TRBJ1-6|TRBV30|NA|many
TGTGCCTGGGGGGACACAGCGGATTCACCCCTCCACTTT
CAWGDTADSPLHF